The 20 T cell receptor beta chains reported below all come from one sample, sequenced in a study of glioma-infiltrating T cells after dendritic cell vaccination. Clones were sequenced by immunoSEQ multiplex PCR, and TCRdb holds only the in-frame ones, with some missing. In the table there are roughly 100,000 clones, about four fifths of which are singletons. The sample consisted of blood, taken before dendritic cell vaccination. These receptors were collected from a human donor with glioblastoma.

This clone was seen just once. The chain couples TRBV11-2 to TRBJ1-2, with 9 bases lining up with TRBD1. V gave up 3 bases and J gave up 4 bases; unmatched junction bases: 6. The CDR3 covers 15 residues. Germline assignment: CDR1 SGHAT and CDR2 FQNNGV. This CDR3 reads CASSLDRGNSYGYTF. The CDR3 DNA sequence: TGTGCCAGCAGCTTGGACAGGGGTAATTCCTATGGCTACACCTTC.

The chain uses TRBV2 and TRBJ2-2; unclear D gene. CDR3 length: 16 amino acids. V was cut by 3 bases and J by 6 bases, with 17 bases left in between. Germline lookup yields CDR1 SNHLY and CDR2 FYNNEI. CDR3 loop: CASSDRRVPPPGELFF. In nucleotides, the CDR3 is TGTGCCAGCAGTGACCGACGGGTGCCGCCCCCCGGGGAGCTGTTTTTT.

The chain recombines TRBV19 with TRBJ2-7; 8 bases line up with TRBD2. Germline V gene lookup returns CDR1 LNHDA and CDR2 SQIVND (reference sequence). This CDR3 is 15 amino acids long. Trimming removed 5 bases from V and 5 bases from J; junction bases left unmatched: 11. This CDR3 is CASSSLAGLANEQYF. The DNA of the CDR3 is TGTGCCAGTAGTTCCCTTGCCGGACTAGCTAACGAGCAGTACTTC.

This clone has just one count. The V and J genes are TRBV9 and TRBJ2-7; 7 bases are a match to TRBD1. This CDR3 has 15 amino acids. CDR1 and CDR2 from the germline V gene are SGDLS and YYNGEE. V was pared by 4 bases and J by 2 bases, with 9 bases of the junction left unmatched. CDR3 amino acids: CASSHGQAGPYEQYF. The CDR3 DNA reads as TGTGCCAGCAGCCACGGACAGGCGGGCCCCTACGAGCAGTACTTC.

The rearrangement links TRBV6-6 to TRBJ1-2, with a weak D call TRBD1 (6 bases). Trimming stripped 3 bases from V and 4 bases from J, with 15 bases between. Germline CDR1 and CDR2: MNHNY and SVGAGI (reference sequence). This CDR3 spans 15 amino acids. The CDR3 here is CASSYSTGFGYGYTF. CDR3 sequence (DNA): TGTGCCAGCAGTTATTCCACAGGGTTCGGCTATGGCTACACCTTC.

The chain uses TRBV4-3 and TRBJ2-2, with TRBD2 matching 9 bases. Germline V gene data show CDR1 as LGHNA and CDR2 as YSLEER. The CDR3 is 17 amino acids. With V trimmed by 2 bases and J by 6 bases, 10 bases remained unmatched. CDR3 in amino acids: CASSQNIAGELSGELFF. The CDR3 coding sequence is TGCGCCAGCAGCCAAAACATAGCGGGGGAACTCTCCGGGGAGCTGTTTTTT.

The chain employs TRBV6-1 and TRBJ1-5; the D gene is possibly TRBD1 (5 bases). The germline V gene encodes CDR1 MNHNS and CDR2 SASEGT. This CDR3 region has 13 residues. Trimming cost V 2 bases and J 11 bases, with 13 bases left between them. The CDR3 region is CASSELGVEAQHF. The CDR3 coding sequence is TGTGCCAGCAGTGAATTAGGGGTCGAAGCCCAGCATTTT.

This clone turned up a few times. CDR3 sequence: CASNSNEGQRNEKLFF. The CDR3 DNA follows: TGTGCCAGTAATTCTAACGAGGGTCAGAGGAATGAAAAACTGTTTTTT. V usage is TRBV19 and J usage is TRBJ1-4; the D is unclear. Trimming pared 7 bases from V and 5 bases from J, leaving 20 bases between. The CDR3 sequence is 16 residues long. The germline gives CDR1 LNHDA, CDR2 SQIVND (reference sequence).

This clone was observed a handful of times. This chain links TRBV30 with TRBJ1-6; 10 nucleotides align to TRBD1. Germline V gene sequence: CDR1 GTSNPN, CDR2 SVGIG (reference sequence). This CDR3 is 13 amino acids long. Unmatched junction bases numbered 0, after V lost 5 bases and J lost 5 bases. CDR3 sequence reads: CAWGTGDNSPLHF. The CDR3 bases are TGTGCCTGGGGGACAGGGGATAATTCACCCCTCCACTTT.

The chain has TRBV15 and TRBJ2-2, with TRBD1 as a possible D gene (6 bases). V lost 0 bases and J lost 4, with 12 bases in between. Germline CDR1 is LNHNV and CDR2 is YYDKDF (reference sequence). The CDR3 covers 16 residues. DNA of the CDR3: TGTGCCACCAGCAGAGAGTTGAACAGGGCCACCGGGGAGCTGTTTTTT. Translated: CATSRELNRATGELFF.

This clone came up a few times. Here the CDR3 DNA reads TGTGCCAGCAGTGATGCCAGCGCAACTAATGAAAAACTGTTTTTT. It yields the protein CASSDASATNEKLFF. This sequence joins TRBV2 and TRBJ1-4; D remains unclear. Germline values: CDR1 SNHLY, CDR2 FYNNEI. This CDR3 contains 15 residues. The V end lost 3 bases, the J end lost 0 bases, and 8 bases lay between the germline ends. The variable domain in full, with the rest retrieved from reference TRBV2 and TRBJ1-4, is EPEVTQTPSHQVTQMGQEVILRCVPISNHLYFYWYRQILGQKVEFLVSFYNNEISEKSEIFDDQFSVERPDGSNFTLKIRSTKLEDSAMYFCASSDASATNEKLFFGSGTQLSVL.

The chain joins TRBV6-6 to TRBJ1-1; D gene unclear. CDR3 length: 12 amino acids. CDR1 MNHNY and CDR2 SVGAGI come from the germline V gene (reference sequence). V was clipped by 6 bases and J by 1 base, with 6 bases between them. CDR3: CASRTENTEAFF. Here the CDR3 DNA reads TGTGCCAGCAGAACAGAGAACACTGAAGCTTTCTTT.

The chain links TRBV19 to TRBJ2-7; 7 positions agree with TRBD1. The J segment lost 3 bases and the V segment lost 3 bases, leaving 5 bases of the junction unmatched. This CDR3 is built from 14 residues. CDR1 LNHDA and CDR2 SQIVND come from the germline V gene (reference sequence). The chain's CDR3 is CASSIRDSYYEQYF. As DNA, the CDR3 is TGTGCCAGTAGTATTAGGGACAGTTACTACGAGCAGTACTTC.

The V gene is TRBV6-6, the J gene TRBJ1-1, with 7 bases matching TRBD1. Germline V gene sequence: CDR1 MNHNY, CDR2 SVGAGI (reference sequence). Unmatched junction bases numbered 6, after V lost 6 bases and J lost 5 bases. The CDR3 loop spans 13 amino acids. The CDR3 loop reads CASRLLQGTEAFF. DNA for the CDR3: TGTGCCAGCAGGCTTTTACAGGGGACTGAAGCTTTCTTT.

This chain uses TRBV10-2 with TRBJ1-2; 11 nucleotides align to TRBD1. This CDR3 has 16 amino acids. Germline CDR1 is WSHSY and CDR2 is SAAADI. The V gene end was trimmed by 5 bases and the J gene end by 4 bases; junction bases not matched to a gene: 9. CDR3 DNA: TGCGCCAGCAGTAAGGACAGGGGGCGAACGGGCTATGGCTACACCTTC. Its protein is CASSKDRGRTGYGYTF.

The chain has TRBV12-5 and TRBJ2-1, with TRBD1 identical over 11 bases. The V segment lost 1 base and the J segment 4 bases; nucleotides outside the gene matches: 3. The CDR3 is made up of 16 amino acids. Germline V gene data show CDR1 as LGHNT and CDR2 as FRNRAP. This chain's CDR3 is CASGLGTGGWYNEQFF. In DNA form, the CDR3 reads TGTGCTAGTGGTTTGGGGACAGGGGGCTGGTACAATGAGCAGTTCTTC. Full variable domain (remainder filled in from reference TRBV12-5 and TRBJ2-1): DARVTQTPRHKVTEMGQEVTMRCQPILGHNTVFWYRQTMMQGLELLAYFRNRAPLDDSGMPKDRFSAEMPDATLATLKIQPSEPRDSAVYFCASGLGTGGWYNEQFFGPGTRLTVL.

This sequence joins TRBV25-1 and TRBJ1-6; no clear D. Between the trimmed V and J ends, which lost 10 bases and 4 bases, there was a span of 11 bases. Germline V gives CDR1 MGHDK, CDR2 SYGVNS. The CDR3 spans 13 residues. The CDR3: CATTTGYNSPLHF. Here the CDR3 DNA reads TGTGCCACCACCACGGGGTATAATTCACCCCTCCACTTT.

This chain uses TRBV13 with TRBJ2-1, with 8 bases fitting TRBD2. V trimming: 1 base; J trimming: 6 bases; junction bases outside the gene matches: 8. CDR1 and CDR2 from the germline V gene are PRHDT and FYEKMQ (reference sequence). This CDR3 is 16 amino acids long. The DNA of the CDR3 is TGTGCCAGCAGCTTAGTTCCCGGGGGGGCGGGCAATGAGCAGTTCTTC. This translates into CASSLVPGGAGNEQFF.

In its sample, this clone was seen once. The gene calls are TRBV10-3 and TRBJ1-1, with a possible D match to TRBD1 (5 bases). V lost 10 bases to trimming and J lost 2 bases, with 20 bases between them. The V gene's germline CDR1 is ENHRY and CDR2 SYGVKD. CDR3 length: 15 residues. This chain's CDR3 is CATRAGGETNTEAFF. The DNA of the CDR3 is TGTGCCACCCGGGCCGGGGGGGAGACCAACACTGAAGCTTTCTTT.

V usage is TRBV5-3 and J usage is TRBJ2-7, with 8 positions matching TRBD1. TRBV5-3 is noted as an ORF with a role that remains uncertain. The V gene end was trimmed by 8 bases and the J gene end by 3 bases; junction bases not matched to a gene: 13. This CDR3 has 15 residues. CDR3 in DNA: TGTGCCAGCTACTCGAATAACAGGGGGAACTACGAGCAGTACTTC. Translation gives CASYSNNRGNYEQYF.